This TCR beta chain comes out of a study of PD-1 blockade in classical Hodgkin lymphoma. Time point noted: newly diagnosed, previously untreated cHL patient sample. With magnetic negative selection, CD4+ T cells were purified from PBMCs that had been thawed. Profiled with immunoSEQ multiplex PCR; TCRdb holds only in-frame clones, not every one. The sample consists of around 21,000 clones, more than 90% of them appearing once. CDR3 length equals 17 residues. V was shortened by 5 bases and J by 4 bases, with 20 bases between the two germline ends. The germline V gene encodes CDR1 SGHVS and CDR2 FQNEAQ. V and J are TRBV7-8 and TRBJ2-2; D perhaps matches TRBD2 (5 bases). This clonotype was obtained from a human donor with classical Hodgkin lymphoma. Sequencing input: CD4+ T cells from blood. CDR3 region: CASSPFGAARGTGELFF. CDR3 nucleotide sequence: TGTGCCAGCAGCCCCTTTGGAGCGGCGCGTGGCACCGGGGAGCTGTTTTTT.